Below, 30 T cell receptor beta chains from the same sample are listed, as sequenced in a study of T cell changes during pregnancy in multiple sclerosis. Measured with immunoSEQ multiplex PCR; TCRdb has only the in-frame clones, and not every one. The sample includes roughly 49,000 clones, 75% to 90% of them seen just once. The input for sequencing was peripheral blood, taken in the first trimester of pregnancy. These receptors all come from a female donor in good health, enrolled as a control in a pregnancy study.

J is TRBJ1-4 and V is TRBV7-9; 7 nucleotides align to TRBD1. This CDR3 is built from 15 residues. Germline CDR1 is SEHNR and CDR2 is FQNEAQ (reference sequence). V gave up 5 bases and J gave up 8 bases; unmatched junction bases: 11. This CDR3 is CASSPHRGLGEKLFF. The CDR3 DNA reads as TGTGCCAGCAGCCCTCATAGGGGGCTAGGAGAAAAACTGTTTTTT.

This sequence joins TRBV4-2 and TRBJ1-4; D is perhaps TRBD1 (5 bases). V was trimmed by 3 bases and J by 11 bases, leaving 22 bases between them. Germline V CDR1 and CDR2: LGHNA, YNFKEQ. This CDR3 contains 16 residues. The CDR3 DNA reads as TGTGCCAGCAGCCACCGAGGACAAACCTCCGGAGGGAAACTGTTTTTT. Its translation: CASSHRGQTSGGKLFF.

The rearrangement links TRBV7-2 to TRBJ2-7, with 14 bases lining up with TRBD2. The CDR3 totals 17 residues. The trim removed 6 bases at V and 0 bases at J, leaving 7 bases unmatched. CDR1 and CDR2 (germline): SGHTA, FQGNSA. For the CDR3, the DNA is TGTGCCAGCAGACGAGCCGGGACTAGCGGGAGCTCCTACGAGCAGTACTTC. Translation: CASRRAGTSGSSYEQYF.

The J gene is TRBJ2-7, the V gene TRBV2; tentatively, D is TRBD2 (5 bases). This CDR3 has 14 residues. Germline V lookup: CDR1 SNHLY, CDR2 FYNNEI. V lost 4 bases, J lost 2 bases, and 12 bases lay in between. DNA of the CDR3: TGTGCCAGCAGTGGGAAAGGGAGCGCCTACGAGCAGTACTTC. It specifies CASSGKGSAYEQYF.

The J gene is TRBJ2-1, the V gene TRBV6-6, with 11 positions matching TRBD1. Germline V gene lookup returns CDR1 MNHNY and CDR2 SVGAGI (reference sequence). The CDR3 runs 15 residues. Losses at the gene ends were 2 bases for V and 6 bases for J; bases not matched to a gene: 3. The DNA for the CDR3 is TGTGCCAGCAGTTACGACGGGACAGGGGGCAATGAGCAGTTCTTC. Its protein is CASSYDGTGGNEQFF.

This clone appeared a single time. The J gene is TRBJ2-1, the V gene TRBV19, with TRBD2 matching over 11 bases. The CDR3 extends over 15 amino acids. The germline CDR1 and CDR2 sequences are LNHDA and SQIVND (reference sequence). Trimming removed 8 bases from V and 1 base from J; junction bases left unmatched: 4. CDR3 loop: CASLSGRGSYNEQFF. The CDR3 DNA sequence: TGTGCCAGTCTTAGCGGGAGGGGTTCCTACAATGAGCAGTTCTTC.

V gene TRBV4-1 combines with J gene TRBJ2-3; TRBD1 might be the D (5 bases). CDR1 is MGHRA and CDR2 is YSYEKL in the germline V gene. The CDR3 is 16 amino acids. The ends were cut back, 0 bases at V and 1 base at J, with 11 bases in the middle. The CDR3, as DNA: TGCGCCAGCAGCCAAGAAATCGTACAGGGCACAGATACGCAGTATTTT. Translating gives CASSQEIVQGTDTQYF.

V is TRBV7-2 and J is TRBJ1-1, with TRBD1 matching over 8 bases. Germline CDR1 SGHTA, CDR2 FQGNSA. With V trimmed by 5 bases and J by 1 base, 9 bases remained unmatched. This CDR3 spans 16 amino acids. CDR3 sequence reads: CASSPNIGQGNTEAFF. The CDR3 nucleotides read TGTGCCAGCAGCCCAAATATCGGACAGGGGAACACTGAAGCTTTCTTT. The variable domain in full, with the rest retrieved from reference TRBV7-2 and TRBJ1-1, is GAGVSQSPSNKVTEKGKDVELRCDPISGHTALYWYRQSLGQGLEFLIYFQGNSAPDKSGLPSDRFSAERTGGSVSTLTIQRTQQEDSAVYLCASSPNIGQGNTEAFFGQGTRLTVV.

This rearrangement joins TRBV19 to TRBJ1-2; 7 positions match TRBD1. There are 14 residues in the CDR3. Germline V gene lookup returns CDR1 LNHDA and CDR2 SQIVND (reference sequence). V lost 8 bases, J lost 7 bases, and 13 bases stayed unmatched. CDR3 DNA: TGTGCCAGTTATCCGGGACAGCCTCGAGCTGGCTACACCTTC. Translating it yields CASYPGQPRAGYTF.

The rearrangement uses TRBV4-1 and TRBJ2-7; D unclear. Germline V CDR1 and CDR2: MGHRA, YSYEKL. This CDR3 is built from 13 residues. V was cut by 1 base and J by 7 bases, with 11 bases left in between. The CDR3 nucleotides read TGCGCCAGCAGCCAAGGACTGGCTCGAGAGCAGTACTTC. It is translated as CASSQGLAREQYF.

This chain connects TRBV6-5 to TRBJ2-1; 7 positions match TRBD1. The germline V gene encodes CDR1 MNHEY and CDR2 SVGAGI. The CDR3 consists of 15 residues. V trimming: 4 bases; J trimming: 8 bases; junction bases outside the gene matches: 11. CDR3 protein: CASSSGTVRSHEQFF. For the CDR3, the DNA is TGTGCCAGCAGTTCCGGGACAGTGAGGTCCCATGAGCAGTTCTTC.

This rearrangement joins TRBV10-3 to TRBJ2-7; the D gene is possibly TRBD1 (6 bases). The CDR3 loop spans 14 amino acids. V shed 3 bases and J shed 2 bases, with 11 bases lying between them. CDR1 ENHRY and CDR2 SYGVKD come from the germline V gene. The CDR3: CAISERQATYEQYF. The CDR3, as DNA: TGTGCCATCAGTGAACGACAGGCCACCTACGAGCAGTACTTC.

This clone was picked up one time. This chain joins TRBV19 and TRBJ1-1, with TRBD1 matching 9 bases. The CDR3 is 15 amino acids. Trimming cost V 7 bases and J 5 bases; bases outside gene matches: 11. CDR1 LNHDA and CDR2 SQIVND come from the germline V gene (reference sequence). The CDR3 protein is CASNTGGAVSTEAFF. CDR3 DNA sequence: TGTGCCAGTAATACAGGGGGCGCGGTTTCAACTGAAGCTTTCTTT.

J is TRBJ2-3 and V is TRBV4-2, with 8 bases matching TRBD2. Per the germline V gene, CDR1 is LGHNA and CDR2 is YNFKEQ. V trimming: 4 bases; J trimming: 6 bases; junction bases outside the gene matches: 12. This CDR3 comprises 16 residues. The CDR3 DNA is TGTGCCAGCAGCCTTAGTATGACTAGCGCGGCCGATACGCAGTATTTT. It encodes CASSLSMTSAADTQYF.

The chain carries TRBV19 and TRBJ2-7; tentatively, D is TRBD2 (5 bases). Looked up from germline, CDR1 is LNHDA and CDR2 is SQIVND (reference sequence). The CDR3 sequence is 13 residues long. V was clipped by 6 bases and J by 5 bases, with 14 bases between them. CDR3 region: CASSTGLFDEQYF. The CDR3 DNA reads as TGTGCCAGTAGCACCGGACTGTTCGACGAGCAGTACTTC.

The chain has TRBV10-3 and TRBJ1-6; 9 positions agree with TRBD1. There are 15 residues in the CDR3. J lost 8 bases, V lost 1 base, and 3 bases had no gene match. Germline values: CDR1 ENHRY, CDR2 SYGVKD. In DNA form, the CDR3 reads TGTGCCATCAGTGAGTTGGGACAGGGACATTCACCCCTCCACTTT. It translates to CAISELGQGHSPLHF.

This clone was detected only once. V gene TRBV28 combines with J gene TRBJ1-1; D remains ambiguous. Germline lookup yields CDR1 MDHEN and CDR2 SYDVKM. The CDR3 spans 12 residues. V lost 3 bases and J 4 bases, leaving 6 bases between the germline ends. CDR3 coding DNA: TGTGCCAGCAGTTTGTACACCACTGAAGCTTTCTTT. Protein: CASSLYTTEAFF. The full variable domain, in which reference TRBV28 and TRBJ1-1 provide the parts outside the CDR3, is DVKVTQSSRYLVKRTGEKVFLECVQDMDHENMFWYRQDPGLGLRLIYFSYDVKMKEKGDIPEGYSVSREKKERFSLILESASTNQTSMYLCASSLYTTEAFFGQGTRLTVV.

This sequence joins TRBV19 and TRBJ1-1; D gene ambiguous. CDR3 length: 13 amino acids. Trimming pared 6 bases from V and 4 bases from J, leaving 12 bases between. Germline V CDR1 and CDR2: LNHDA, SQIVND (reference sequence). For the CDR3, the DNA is TGTGCCAGTAGGAGACCGCGGAGCACTGAAGCTTTCTTT. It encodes CASRRPRSTEAFF.

The CDR3 DNA follows: TGTGCCAGCAGCTTAGGGACAGGACTGTACGAGCAGTACTTC. Its protein is CASSLGTGLYEQYF. V and J are TRBV7-2 and TRBJ2-7; 7 bases map to TRBD1. Germline V CDR1 and CDR2: SGHTA, FQGNSA. The trim removed 1 base at V and 4 bases at J, leaving 4 bases unmatched. The CDR3 sequence is 14 residues long.

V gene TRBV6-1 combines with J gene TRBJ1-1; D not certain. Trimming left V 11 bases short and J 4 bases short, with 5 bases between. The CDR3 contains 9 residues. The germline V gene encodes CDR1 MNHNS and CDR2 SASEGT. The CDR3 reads CAAGTEAFF. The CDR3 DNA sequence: TGTGCCGCGGGCACTGAAGCTTTCTTT.

CDR3 nucleotides: TGTGCCAGTAGTATTTTCTTTGGTGGGGGGACAGAAACCGGGGAGCTGTTTTTT. Its protein is CASSIFFGGGTETGELFF. The chain joins TRBV19 to TRBJ2-2; perhaps TRBD1 as D (7 bases). The germline V gene has CDR1 LNHDA and CDR2 SQIVND (reference sequence). Trimming pared 3 bases from V and 5 bases from J, leaving 22 bases between. This CDR3 contains 18 residues.

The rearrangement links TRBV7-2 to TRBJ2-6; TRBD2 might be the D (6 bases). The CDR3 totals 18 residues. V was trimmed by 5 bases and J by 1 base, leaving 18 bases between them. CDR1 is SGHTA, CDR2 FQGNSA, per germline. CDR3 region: CASSPRGGMLSGANVLTF. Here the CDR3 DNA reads TGTGCCAGCAGCCCGCGGGGCGGGATGTTGTCTGGGGCCAACGTCCTGACTTTC.

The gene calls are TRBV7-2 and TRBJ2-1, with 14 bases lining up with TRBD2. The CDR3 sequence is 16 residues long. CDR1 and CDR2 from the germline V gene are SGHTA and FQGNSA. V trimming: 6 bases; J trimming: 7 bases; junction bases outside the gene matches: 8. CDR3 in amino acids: CASRLQGTSGSNEQFF. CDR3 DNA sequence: TGTGCCAGCAGACTACAAGGGACTAGCGGGAGTAATGAGCAGTTCTTC.

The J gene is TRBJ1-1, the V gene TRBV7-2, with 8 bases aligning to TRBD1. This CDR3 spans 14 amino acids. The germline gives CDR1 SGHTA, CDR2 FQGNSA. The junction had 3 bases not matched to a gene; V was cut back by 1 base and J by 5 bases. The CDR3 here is CASSLVGQATEAFF. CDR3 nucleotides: TGTGCCAGCAGCTTAGTGGGACAGGCTACTGAAGCTTTCTTT.

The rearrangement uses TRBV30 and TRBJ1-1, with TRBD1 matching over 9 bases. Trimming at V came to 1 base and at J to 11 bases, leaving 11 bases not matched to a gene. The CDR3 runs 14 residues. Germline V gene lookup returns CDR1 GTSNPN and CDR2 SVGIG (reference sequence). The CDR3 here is CAWSAYTGGAGAFF. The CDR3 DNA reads TGTGCCTGGAGTGCTTACACAGGGGGCGCGGGGGCTTTCTTT.

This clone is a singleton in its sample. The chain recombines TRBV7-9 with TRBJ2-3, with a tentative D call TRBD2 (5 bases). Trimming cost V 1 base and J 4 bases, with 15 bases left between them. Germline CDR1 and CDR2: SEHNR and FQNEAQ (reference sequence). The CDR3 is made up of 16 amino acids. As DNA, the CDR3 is TGTGCCAGCAGCTTAGTAATAGCGATTGTTTCAGATACGCAGTATTTT. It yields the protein CASSLVIAIVSDTQYF.

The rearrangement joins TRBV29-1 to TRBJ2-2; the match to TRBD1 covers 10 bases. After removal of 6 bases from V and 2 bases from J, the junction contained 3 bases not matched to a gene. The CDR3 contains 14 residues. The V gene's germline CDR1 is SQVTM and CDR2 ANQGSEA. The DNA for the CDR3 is TGCAGCGTCCGACAGGGGGCTAACACCGGGGAGCTGTTTTTT. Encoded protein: CSVRQGANTGELFF.

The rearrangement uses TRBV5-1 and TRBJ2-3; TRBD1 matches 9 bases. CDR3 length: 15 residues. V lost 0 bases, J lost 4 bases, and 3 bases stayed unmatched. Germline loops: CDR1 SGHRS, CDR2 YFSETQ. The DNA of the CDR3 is TGCGCCAGCAGCTTGGACGGGACAGGGCCAGATACGCAGTATTTT. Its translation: CASSLDGTGPDTQYF.

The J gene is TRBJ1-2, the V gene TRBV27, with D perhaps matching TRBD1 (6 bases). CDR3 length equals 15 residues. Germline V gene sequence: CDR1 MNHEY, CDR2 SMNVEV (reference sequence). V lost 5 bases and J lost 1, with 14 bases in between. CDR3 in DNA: TGTGCCAGCAGTCAAAACCGACAGGATAACTATGGCTACACCTTC. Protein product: CASSQNRQDNYGYTF.

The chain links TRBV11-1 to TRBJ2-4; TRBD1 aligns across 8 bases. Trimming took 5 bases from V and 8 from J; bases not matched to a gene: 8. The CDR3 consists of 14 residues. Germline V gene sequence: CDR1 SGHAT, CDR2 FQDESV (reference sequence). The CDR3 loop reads CASSDTGQEDIQYF. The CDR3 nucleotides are TGTGCCAGCAGCGATACGGGACAGGAGGACATTCAGTACTTC.